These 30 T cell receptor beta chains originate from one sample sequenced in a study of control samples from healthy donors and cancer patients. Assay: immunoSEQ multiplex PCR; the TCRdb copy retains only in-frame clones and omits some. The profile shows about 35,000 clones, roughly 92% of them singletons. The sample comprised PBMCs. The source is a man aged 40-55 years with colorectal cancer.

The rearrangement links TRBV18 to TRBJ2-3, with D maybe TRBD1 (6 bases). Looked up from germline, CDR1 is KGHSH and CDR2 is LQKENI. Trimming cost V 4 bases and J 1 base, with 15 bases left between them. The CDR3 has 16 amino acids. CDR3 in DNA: TGTGCCAGCTCACTTAACAGGGTCAAGGGCACAGATACGCAGTATTTT. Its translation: CASSLNRVKGTDTQYF.

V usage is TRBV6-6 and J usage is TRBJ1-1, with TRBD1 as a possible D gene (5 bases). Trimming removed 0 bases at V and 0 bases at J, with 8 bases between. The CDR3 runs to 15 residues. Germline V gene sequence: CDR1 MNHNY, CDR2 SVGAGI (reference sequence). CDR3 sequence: CASSYSGLMNTEAFF. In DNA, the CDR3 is TGTGCCAGCAGTTACTCGGGGCTAATGAACACTGAAGCTTTCTTT.

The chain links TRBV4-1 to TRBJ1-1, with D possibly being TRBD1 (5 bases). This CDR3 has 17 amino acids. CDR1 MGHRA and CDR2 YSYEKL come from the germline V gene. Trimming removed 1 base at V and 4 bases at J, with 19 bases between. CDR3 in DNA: TGCGCCAGCAGCCAAGGCACCACCAGGGTCGGGAGCACTGAAGCTTTCTTT. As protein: CASSQGTTRVGSTEAFF.

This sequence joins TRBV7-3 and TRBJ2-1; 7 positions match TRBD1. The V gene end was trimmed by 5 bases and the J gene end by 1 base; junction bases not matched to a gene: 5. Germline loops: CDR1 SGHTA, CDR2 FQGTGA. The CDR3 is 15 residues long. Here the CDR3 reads CASSPLDRSYNEQFF. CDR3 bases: TGTGCCAGCAGCCCATTGGACAGGTCCTACAATGAGCAGTTCTTC.

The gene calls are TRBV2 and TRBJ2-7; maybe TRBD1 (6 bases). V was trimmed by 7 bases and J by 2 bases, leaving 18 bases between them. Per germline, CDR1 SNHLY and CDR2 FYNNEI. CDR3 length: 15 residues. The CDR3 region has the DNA TGTGCCAGCATCCCCCGTTCAGGGGCGACCTACGAGCAGTACTTC. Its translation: CASIPRSGATYEQYF. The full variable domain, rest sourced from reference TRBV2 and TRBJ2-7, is EPEVTQTPSHQVTQMGQEVILRCVPISNHLYFYWYRQILGQKVEFLVSFYNNEISEKSEIFDDQFSVERPDGSNFTLKIRSTKLEDSAMYFCASIPRSGATYEQYFGPGTRLTVT.

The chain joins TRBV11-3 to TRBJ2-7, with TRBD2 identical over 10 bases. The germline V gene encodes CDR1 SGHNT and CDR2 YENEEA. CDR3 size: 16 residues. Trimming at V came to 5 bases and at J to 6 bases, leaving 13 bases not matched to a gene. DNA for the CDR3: TGTGCCAGCAGCGAGGGGAGGAGCGGGGGGGCGGCCGAGCAGTACTTC. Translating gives CASSEGRSGGAAEQYF. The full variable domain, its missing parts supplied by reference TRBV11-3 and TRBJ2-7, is EAGVVQSPRYKIIEKKQPVAFWCNPISGHNTLYWYLQNLGQGPELLIRYENEEAVDDSQLPKDRFSAERLKGVDSTLKIQPAELGDSAVYLCASSEGRSGGAAEQYFGPGTRLTVT.

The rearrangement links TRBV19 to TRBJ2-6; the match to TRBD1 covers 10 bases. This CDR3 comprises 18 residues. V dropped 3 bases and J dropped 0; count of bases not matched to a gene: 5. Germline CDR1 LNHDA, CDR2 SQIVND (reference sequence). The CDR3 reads CASSIYRTGGSGANVLTF. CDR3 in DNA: TGTGCCAGTAGTATTTATAGGACAGGGGGCTCTGGGGCCAACGTCCTGACTTTC.

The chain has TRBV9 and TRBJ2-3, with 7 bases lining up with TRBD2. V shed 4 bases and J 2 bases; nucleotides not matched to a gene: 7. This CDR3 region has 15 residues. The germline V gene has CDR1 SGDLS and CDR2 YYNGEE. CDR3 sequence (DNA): TGTGCCAGCAGCCCGCGGGGGACGTACACAGATACGCAGTATTTT. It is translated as CASSPRGTYTDTQYF.

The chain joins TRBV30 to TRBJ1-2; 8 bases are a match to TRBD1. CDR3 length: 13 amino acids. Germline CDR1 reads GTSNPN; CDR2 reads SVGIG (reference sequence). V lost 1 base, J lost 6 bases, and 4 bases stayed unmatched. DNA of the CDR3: TGTGCCTGGAGTGGCAGGGGGCTCGATGGCTACACCTTC. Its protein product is CAWSGRGLDGYTF.

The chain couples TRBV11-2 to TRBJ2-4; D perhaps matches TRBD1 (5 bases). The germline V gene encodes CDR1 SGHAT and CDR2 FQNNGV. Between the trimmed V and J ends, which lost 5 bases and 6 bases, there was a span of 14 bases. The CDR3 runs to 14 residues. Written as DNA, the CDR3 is TGTGCCAGCAGCCGGCAGGGTAAAATAAACATTCAGTACTTC. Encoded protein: CASSRQGKINIQYF. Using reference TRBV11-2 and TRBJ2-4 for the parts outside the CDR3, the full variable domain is EAGVAQSPRYKIIEKRQSVAFWCNPISGHATLYWYQQILGQGPKLLIQFQNNGVVDDSQLPKDRFSAERLKGVDSTLKIQPAKLEDSAVYLCASSRQGKINIQYFGAGTRLSVL.

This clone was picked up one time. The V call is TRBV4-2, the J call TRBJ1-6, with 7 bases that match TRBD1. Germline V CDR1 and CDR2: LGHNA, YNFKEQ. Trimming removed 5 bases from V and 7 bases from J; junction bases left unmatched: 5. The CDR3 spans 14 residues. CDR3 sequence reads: CASSTDRLNSPLHF. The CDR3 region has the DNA TGTGCCAGCAGCACGGACAGGTTGAATTCACCCCTCCACTTT.

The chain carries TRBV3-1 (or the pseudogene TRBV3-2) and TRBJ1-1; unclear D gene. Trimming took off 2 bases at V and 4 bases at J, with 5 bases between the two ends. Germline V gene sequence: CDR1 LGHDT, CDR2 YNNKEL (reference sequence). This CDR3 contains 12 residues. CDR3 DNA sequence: TGTGCCAGCAGCCAAAGAAGCACTGAAGCTTTCTTT. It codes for CASSQRSTEAFF.

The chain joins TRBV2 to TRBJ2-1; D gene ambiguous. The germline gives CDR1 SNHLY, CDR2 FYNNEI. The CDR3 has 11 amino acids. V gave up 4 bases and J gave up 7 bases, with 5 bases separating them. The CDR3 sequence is CASSVLNEQFF. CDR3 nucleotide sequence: TGTGCCAGCAGTGTCCTAAATGAGCAGTTCTTC.

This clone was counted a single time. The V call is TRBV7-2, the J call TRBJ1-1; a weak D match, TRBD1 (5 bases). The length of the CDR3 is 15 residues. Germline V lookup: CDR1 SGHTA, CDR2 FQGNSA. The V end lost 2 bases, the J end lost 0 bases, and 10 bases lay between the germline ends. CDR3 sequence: CASSLRQNMNTEAFF. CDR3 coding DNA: TGTGCCAGCAGCTTAAGACAGAACATGAACACTGAAGCTTTCTTT.

CDR3 DNA sequence: TGTGCCTGGAGTTTGGTGACAAGGGGGGCGGGTGGCTACACCTTC. Translating it yields CAWSLVTRGAGGYTF. The V gene is TRBV30, the J gene TRBJ1-2, with a weak D call TRBD1 (6 bases). This CDR3 contains 15 residues. With 2 bases removed from V and 7 bases from J, the gap between germline ends came to 20 bases. The germline gives CDR1 GTSNPN, CDR2 SVGIG (reference sequence).

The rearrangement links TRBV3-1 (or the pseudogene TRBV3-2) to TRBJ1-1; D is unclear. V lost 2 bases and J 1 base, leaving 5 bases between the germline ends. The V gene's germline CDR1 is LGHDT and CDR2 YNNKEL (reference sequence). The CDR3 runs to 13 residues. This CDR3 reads CASSQRWNTEAFF. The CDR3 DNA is TGTGCCAGCAGCCAACGGTGGAACACTGAAGCTTTCTTT.

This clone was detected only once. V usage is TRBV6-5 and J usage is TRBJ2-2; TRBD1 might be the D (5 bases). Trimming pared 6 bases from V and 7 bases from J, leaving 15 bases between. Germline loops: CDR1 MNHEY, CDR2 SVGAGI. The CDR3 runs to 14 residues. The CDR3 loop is CASRSCRAIGELFF. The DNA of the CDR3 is TGTGCCAGCAGATCCTGCAGGGCTATCGGGGAGCTGTTTTTT.

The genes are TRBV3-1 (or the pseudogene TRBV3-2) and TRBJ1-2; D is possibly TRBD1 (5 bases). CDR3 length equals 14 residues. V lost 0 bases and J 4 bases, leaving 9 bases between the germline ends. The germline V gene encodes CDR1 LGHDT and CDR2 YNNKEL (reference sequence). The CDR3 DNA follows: TGTGCCAGCAGCCAAGATGTGGGGGGCTATGGCTACACCTTC. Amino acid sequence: CASSQDVGGYGYTF.

This CDR3 is CASSTGAYSYNEQFF. DNA of the CDR3: TGTGCCAGTAGTACCGGGGCTTACTCCTACAATGAGCAGTTCTTC. The V call is TRBV19, the J call TRBJ2-1; D possibly matches TRBD1 or TRBD2 (5 bases each). V lost 4 bases, J lost 0 bases, and 10 bases lay in between. The CDR3 spans 15 residues. Germline-derived CDR1 and CDR2 are LNHDA and SQIVND (reference sequence).

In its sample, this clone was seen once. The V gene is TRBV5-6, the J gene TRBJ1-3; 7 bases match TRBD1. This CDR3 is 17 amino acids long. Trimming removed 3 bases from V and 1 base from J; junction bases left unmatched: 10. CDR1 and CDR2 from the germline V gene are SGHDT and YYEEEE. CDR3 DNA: TGTGCCAGCAGCTCCACTCCCGGGACAGTTTCTGGAAACACCATATATTTT. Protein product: CASSSTPGTVSGNTIYF.

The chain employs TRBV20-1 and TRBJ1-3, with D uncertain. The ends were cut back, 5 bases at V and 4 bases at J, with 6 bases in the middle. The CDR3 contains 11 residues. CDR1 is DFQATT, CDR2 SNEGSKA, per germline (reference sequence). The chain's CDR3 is CSAYWGNTIYF. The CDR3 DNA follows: TGCAGTGCTTACTGGGGAAACACCATATATTTT.

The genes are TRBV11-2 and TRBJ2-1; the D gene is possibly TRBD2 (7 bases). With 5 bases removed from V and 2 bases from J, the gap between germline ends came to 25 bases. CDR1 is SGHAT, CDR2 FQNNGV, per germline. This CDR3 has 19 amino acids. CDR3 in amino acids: CASSTFRRETGTTYNEQFF. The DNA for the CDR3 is TGTGCCAGCAGCACATTTAGACGCGAAACAGGGACTACCTACAATGAGCAGTTCTTC.

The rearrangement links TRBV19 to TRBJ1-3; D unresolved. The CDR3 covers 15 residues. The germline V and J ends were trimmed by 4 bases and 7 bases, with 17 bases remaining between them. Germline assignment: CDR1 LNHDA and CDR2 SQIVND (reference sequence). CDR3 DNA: TGTGCCAGTAGTACGACCAGGACCGGGCTGAACACCATATATTTT. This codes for CASSTTRTGLNTIYF. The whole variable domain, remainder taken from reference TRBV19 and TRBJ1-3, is DGGITQSPKYLFRKEGQNVTLSCEQNLNHDAMYWYRQDPGQGLRLIYYSQIVNDFQKGDIAEGYSVSREKKESFPLTVTSAQKNPTAFYLCASSTTRTGLNTIYFGEGSWLTVV.

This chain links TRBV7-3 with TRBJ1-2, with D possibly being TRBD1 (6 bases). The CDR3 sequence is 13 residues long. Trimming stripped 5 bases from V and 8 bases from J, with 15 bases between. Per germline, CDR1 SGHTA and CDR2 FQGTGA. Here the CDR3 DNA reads TGTGCCAGCAGCCCACGGACAGATGGGGGCTACACCTTC. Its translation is CASSPRTDGGYTF.

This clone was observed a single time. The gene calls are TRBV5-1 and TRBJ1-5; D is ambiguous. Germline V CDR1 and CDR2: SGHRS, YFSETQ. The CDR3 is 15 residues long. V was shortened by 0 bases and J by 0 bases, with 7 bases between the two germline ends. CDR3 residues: CASSLGPGSNQPQHF. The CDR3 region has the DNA TGCGCCAGCAGCTTGGGCCCCGGTAGCAATCAGCCCCAGCATTTT.

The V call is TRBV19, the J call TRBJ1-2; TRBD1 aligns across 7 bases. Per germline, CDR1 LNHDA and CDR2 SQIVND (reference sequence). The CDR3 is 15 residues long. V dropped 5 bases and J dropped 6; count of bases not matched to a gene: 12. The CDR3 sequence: CASSALRQGSHGYTF. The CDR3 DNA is TGTGCCAGTAGTGCTCTCCGACAGGGTTCGCATGGCTACACCTTC.

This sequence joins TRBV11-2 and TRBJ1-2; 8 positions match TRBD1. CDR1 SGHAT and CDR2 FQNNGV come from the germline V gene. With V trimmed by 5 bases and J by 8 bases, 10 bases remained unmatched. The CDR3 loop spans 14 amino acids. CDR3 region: CASSGVSGQGGYTF. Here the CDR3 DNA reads TGTGCCAGCAGCGGGGTTAGTGGACAGGGAGGCTACACCTTC.

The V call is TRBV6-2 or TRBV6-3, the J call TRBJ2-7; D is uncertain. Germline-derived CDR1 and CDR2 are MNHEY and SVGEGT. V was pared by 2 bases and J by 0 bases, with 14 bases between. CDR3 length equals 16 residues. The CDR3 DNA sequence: TGTGCCAGCAGTTACCAGCTTAAGCCCTACTCCTACGAGCAGTACTTC. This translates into CASSYQLKPYSYEQYF.

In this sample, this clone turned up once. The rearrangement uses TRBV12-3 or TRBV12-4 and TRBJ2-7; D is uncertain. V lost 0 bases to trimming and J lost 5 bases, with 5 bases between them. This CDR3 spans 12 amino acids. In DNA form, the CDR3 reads TGTGCCAGCAGTTTAGCGCCCCACGAGCAGTACTTC. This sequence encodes CASSLAPHEQYF.

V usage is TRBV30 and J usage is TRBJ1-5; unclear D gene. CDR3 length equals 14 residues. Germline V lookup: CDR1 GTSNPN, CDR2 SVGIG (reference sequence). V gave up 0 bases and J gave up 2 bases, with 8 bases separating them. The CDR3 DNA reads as TGTGCCTGGAGTGTATCGGGCGGCAATCAGCCCCAGCATTTT. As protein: CAWSVSGGNQPQHF.